A single sample gave rise to the 28 T cell receptor beta chains below, sequenced in a study of early T cells in non-severe SARS-CoV-2 infection. TCRdb redid the calling of the 5' RACE reads with MiXCR, one entry per CDR3 protein. Of about 80,000 distinct CDR3 sequences in the sample, approximately 12% were seen once. Sample: whole blood. The origin of the receptors is an adult who was a healthcare worker with PCR-confirmed SARS-CoV-2 infection or an uninfected control (not recorded which).

This clonotype was found a few times. The conserved closing phenylalanine or tryptophan is absent in this CDR3, likely reflecting a read error. The V and J genes are TRBV7-9 and TRBJ2-3, with D unclear. The CDR3 extends over 13 amino acids. Per the germline V gene, CDR1 is SEHNR and CDR2 is FQNEAQ (reference sequence). Trimming removed 4 bases from V and 6 bases from J, with 11 bases in between. CDR3 in DNA: TGTGCCAGCAGCTCTACAGCCCAGGATACGCAGTATTTG. It yields the protein CASSSTAQDTQYL.

This clonotype was counted a few times. This rearrangement joins TRBV27 to TRBJ2-3; 8 bases are a match to TRBD1. Germline V gene lookup returns CDR1 MNHEY and CDR2 SMNVEV (reference sequence). Unmatched junction bases numbered 6, after V lost 7 bases and J lost 0 bases. The CDR3 length is 15 residues. Written as DNA, the CDR3 is TGTGCCAGCAAAAGTAGGACAGGGAGCACAGATACGCAGTATTTT. Translation gives CASKSRTGSTDTQYF.

This clonotype occurred many times. This chain connects TRBV29-1 to TRBJ2-3; TRBD1 matches at 8 bases. Per the germline V gene, CDR1 is SQVTM and CDR2 is ANQGSEA. V was clipped by 3 bases and J by 4 bases; unmatched bases: 3. The CDR3 contains 13 residues. CDR3 in DNA: TGCAGCGTTGACGGGACAGGATCAGATACGCAGTATTTT. Translating it yields CSVDGTGSDTQYF.

The chain uses TRBV16 and TRBJ2-7; D is unresolved. Germline values: CDR1 KGHSY, CDR2 FQNENV. The CDR3 totals 14 residues. The germline V and J ends were trimmed by 2 bases and 1 base, with 9 bases remaining between them. This chain's CDR3 is CASSQGRLSYEQYF. The CDR3 coding sequence is TGTGCCAGCAGCCAAGGCAGGCTTTCCTACGAGCAGTACTTC.

This clonotype was observed at least ten times. The gene calls are TRBV28 and TRBJ1-1; D ambiguous. From germline, CDR1 is MDHEN and CDR2 SYDVKM. The CDR3 length is 13 residues. The V gene lost 2 bases and the J gene lost 1 base, with 5 bases spanning the gap. In DNA, the CDR3 is TGTGCCAGCAGTTTAACCGGGAACACTGAAGCTTTCTTT. This encodes CASSLTGNTEAFF.

The chain joins TRBV14 to TRBJ1-2; the D gene is possibly TRBD1 (6 bases). The V and J ends lost 0 bases and 6 bases respectively, with 17 bases between them. This CDR3 comprises 16 residues. Germline V gene data show CDR1 as SGHDN and CDR2 as FVKESK. The CDR3 coding sequence is TGTGCCAGCAGCCAAGATCATGGGGGGGCGGTTGATGGCTACACCTTC. This translates into CASSQDHGGAVDGYTF.

In its sample, this clonotype was seen a few times. J is TRBJ2-7 and V is TRBV6-4; D might be TRBD1 or TRBD2, each matching 6 bases. CDR3 size: 20 residues. V was clipped by 2 bases and J by 0 bases, with 26 bases between them. Germline CDR1 and CDR2: MRHNA and SNTAGT. The CDR3 DNA is TGTGCCAGCAGTGACGGCTTCGAGGCCCAAGGGGGGAGTAGCTCCTACGAGCAGTACTTC. Amino acid sequence: CASSDGFEAQGGSSSYEQYF.

Details on this clonotype: This may be a read error: a much more frequent sequence differs by one nucleotide. The chain is built from TRBV5-1 and TRBJ1-6; 7 positions match TRBD1. This CDR3 has 15 residues. The germline V gene has CDR1 SGHRS and CDR2 YFSETQ. The CDR3 coding sequence is TGCGCCAGCAGCTTGACGGGACAGAATAATTCATCCCTCCACTTT. This gives the protein CASSLTGQNNSSLHF.

This clonotype was counted at least ten times. The chain employs TRBV10-3 and TRBJ1-5; no firm D call. Germline V lookup: CDR1 ENHRY, CDR2 SYGVKD. V dropped 2 bases and J dropped 7 bases, with 12 bases sitting between them. This CDR3 comprises 14 residues. CDR3 sequence: CAISENAGYQPQHF. The DNA for the CDR3 is TGTGCCATCAGTGAGAACGCAGGTTACCAGCCCCAGCATTTT.

This clonotype showed up many times. V gene TRBV7-3 combines with J gene TRBJ2-1; a possible D gene is TRBD2 (5 bases). The CDR3 is made up of 17 amino acids. V lost 5 bases and J 0 bases, leaving 17 bases between the germline ends. Germline V gene data show CDR1 as SGHTA and CDR2 as FQGTGA. CDR3 protein: CASSPGPSGPSYNEQFF. CDR3 DNA: TGTGCCAGCAGCCCCGGGCCCAGCGGCCCCTCCTACAATGAGCAGTTCTTC.

This clonotype was found many times. In DNA form, the CDR3 reads TGCAGCGTTGAAGATCTTAAGTTTCCTGGTGAAAAACTGTTTTTT. Translated, it gives CSVEDLKFPGEKLFF. The V and J genes are TRBV29-1 and TRBJ1-4, with no clear D. Per the germline V gene, CDR1 is SQVTM and CDR2 is ANQGSEA. V was shortened by 0 bases and J by 7 bases, with 15 bases between the two germline ends. The CDR3 extends over 15 amino acids.

This chain joins TRBV5-1 and TRBJ2-1, with TRBD2 matching 11 bases. Per germline, CDR1 SGHRS and CDR2 YFSETQ. The CDR3 is 16 amino acids. Trimming took 4 bases from V and 4 from J; bases not matched to a gene: 7. CDR3 sequence reads: CASSLSSGRFYNEQFF. CDR3 in DNA: TGCGCCAGCAGCCTTTCTAGCGGGAGGTTTTACAATGAGCAGTTCTTC.

The table lists this clonotype with a few counts. The chain is built from TRBV5-1 and TRBJ2-5; 9 bases agree with TRBD2. Germline V gene sequence: CDR1 SGHRS, CDR2 YFSETQ. The CDR3 loop spans 16 amino acids. Trimming took 7 bases from V and 5 from J; bases not matched to a gene: 15. CDR3 nucleotides: TGCGCCAGCTCCCCCGGAGCGGGAGGCCGAGAGGAGACCCAGTACTTC. This encodes CASSPGAGGREETQYF.

This clonotype has at least ten counts. The V and J genes are TRBV28 and TRBJ1-5, with D maybe TRBD1 (6 bases). The germline V gene encodes CDR1 MDHEN and CDR2 SYDVKM. The V end lost 2 bases, the J end lost 5 bases, and 13 bases lay between the germline ends. The CDR3 sequence is 15 residues long. In nucleotides, the CDR3 is TGTGCCAGCAGTTTAGGGGGGGGCAACGATCAGCCCCAGCATTTT. Residues: CASSLGGGNDQPQHF.

The chain links TRBV27 to TRBJ2-2; no firm D call. The V end lost 8 bases, the J end lost 3 bases, and 16 bases lay between the germline ends. Germline CDR1 is MNHEY and CDR2 is SMNVEV (reference sequence). The CDR3 length is 15 residues. The CDR3 here is CASGPPTAYTGELFF. Here the CDR3 DNA reads TGTGCCAGCGGCCCGCCAACCGCCTACACCGGGGAGCTGTTTTTT.

The CDR3: CSARDVTNSYNEQFF. The DNA of the CDR3 is TGCAGTGCTAGAGATGTTACGAACTCCTACAATGAGCAGTTCTTC. The gene calls are TRBV20-1 and TRBJ2-1, with D uncertain. V lost 0 bases, J lost 0 bases, and 9 bases lay in between. The germline V gene encodes CDR1 DFQATT and CDR2 SNEGSKA (reference sequence). The CDR3 loop spans 15 amino acids.

This clonotype was recorded many times. The chain links TRBV10-3 to TRBJ2-3; D is uncertain. The CDR3 is 11 amino acids. Germline V gives CDR1 ENHRY, CDR2 SYGVKD. V lost 6 bases and J lost 0, with 1 base in between. The CDR3 nucleotides are TGTGCCATCAGGAGCACAGATACGCAGTATTTT. Its protein is CAIRSTDTQYF.

This clonotype was detected only a few times. This chain connects TRBV6-6 to TRBJ2-2; D uncertain. The V gene lost 3 bases and the J gene lost 4 bases, with 12 bases spanning the gap. The CDR3 runs to 15 residues. Per the germline V gene, CDR1 is MNHNY and CDR2 is SVGAGI (reference sequence). This CDR3 reads CASSYGRLSTGELFF. As DNA, the CDR3 is TGTGCCAGCAGTTATGGAAGGCTAAGCACCGGGGAGCTGTTTTTT.

The rearrangement links TRBV7-6 to TRBJ2-3; a possible D gene is TRBD2 (5 bases). This CDR3 has 17 amino acids. CDR1 is SGHVS and CDR2 is FNYEAQ in the germline V gene. Deletions cut 5 bases from V and 0 bases from J, with 18 bases between. The DNA of the CDR3 is TGTGCCAGCAGCAGCTCACTGAGCGGAGAGAGCACAGATACGCAGTATTTT. Its protein product is CASSSSLSGESTDTQYF.

This clonotype turned up a few times. The chain links TRBV20-1 to TRBJ1-2, with a weak D call TRBD1 (6 bases). This CDR3 contains 13 residues. Germline V gene lookup returns CDR1 DFQATT and CDR2 SNEGSKA (reference sequence). V lost 1 base and J 3 bases, leaving 9 bases between the germline ends. The CDR3 loop is CSARANRDYGYTF. The CDR3 DNA reads TGCAGTGCTAGAGCTAACAGGGACTATGGCTACACCTTC.

The chain joins TRBV2 to TRBJ2-2, with 12 bases that match TRBD1. This CDR3 has 14 amino acids. Per germline, CDR1 SNHLY and CDR2 FYNNEI. The V segment lost 7 bases and the J segment 8 bases; nucleotides outside the gene matches: 5. The CDR3 spells CASTAGQGAGELFF. CDR3 in DNA: TGTGCCAGCACCGCGGGACAGGGGGCGGGGGAGCTGTTTTTT.

This chain connects TRBV28 to TRBJ2-7, with unresolved D. CDR3 length: 14 residues. CDR1 MDHEN and CDR2 SYDVKM come from the germline V gene. V lost 2 bases and J lost 0, with 8 bases in between. This chain's CDR3 is CASSLVSHSYEQYF. CDR3 bases: TGTGCCAGCAGTTTAGTTAGCCACTCCTACGAGCAGTACTTC.

This clonotype was picked up a small number of times. V gene TRBV7-2 combines with J gene TRBJ2-1; D ambiguous. V was pared by 1 base and J by 1 base, with 5 bases between. CDR3 size: 14 residues. Germline CDR1 SGHTA, CDR2 FQGNSA. DNA for the CDR3: TGTGCCAGCAGCTTAGATGTTTCCTACAATGAGCAGTTCTTC. This encodes CASSLDVSYNEQFF.

This clonotype has ten or more counts. The V gene is TRBV6-1, the J gene TRBJ1-5; possible D gene TRBD1, 5 bases. CDR1 MNHNS and CDR2 SASEGT come from the germline V gene. This CDR3 has 13 residues. Trimming cost V 5 bases and J 7 bases, with 12 bases left between them. DNA of the CDR3: TGTGCCAGCAGTCCCAGGGACGGGCAGCCCCAGCATTTT. This translates into CASSPRDGQPQHF.

This clonotype was counted many times. The chain has TRBV18 and TRBJ2-1; 10 bases match TRBD2. Germline V lookup: CDR1 KGHSH, CDR2 LQKENI. This CDR3 has 15 amino acids. J was trimmed by 2 bases and V by 5 bases; bases with no gene match: 3. The CDR3 DNA reads TGTGCCAGCTCAGAAGCGGGAGGGCCCTACAATGAGCAGTTCTTC. It is translated as CASSEAGGPYNEQFF.

This clonotype showed up just a few times. The chain has TRBV7-2 and TRBJ2-7; no firm D call. Trimming took off 1 base at V and 5 bases at J, with 9 bases between the two ends. The CDR3 sequence is 13 residues long. Germline V gene lookup returns CDR1 SGHTA and CDR2 FQGNSA. CDR3 DNA: TGTGCCAGCAGCTTAGTCCTAGATAACGAGCAGTACTTC. Translation: CASSLVLDNEQYF.

Of note for this clonotype: A much larger clone differs by one base, so this may be a read error. The J gene is TRBJ2-2, the V gene TRBV7-6; 14 bases match TRBD2. Germline CDR1 reads SGHVS; CDR2 reads FNYEAQ. This CDR3 has 15 amino acids. The CDR3 bases are TGTGTCAGCAGCTCGGGACTAGCGGGAGCCGGGGAGCTGTTTTTT. Its translation: CVSSSGLAGAGELFF.

The chain links TRBV5-1 to TRBJ2-3; 10 nucleotides match TRBD1. CDR3 length: 15 residues. The germline V gene has CDR1 SGHRS and CDR2 YFSETQ. The V gene end was trimmed by 4 bases and the J gene end by 6 bases; junction bases not matched to a gene: 8. The CDR3: CASSPGTGDLDTQYF. For the CDR3, the DNA is TGCGCCAGCAGCCCTGGGACAGGGGACTTGGATACGCAGTATTTT.